The next 12 T cell receptor beta chains were all read from a single sample in a study of spatial heterogeneity in lung cancer. Study-wide findings and caveats: Counts that tracked tumor mutation counts were those of expanded intratumoral alpha and beta TCRs.

No antigen is known for these receptors. Time point specified: sample taken at primary tumor resection. Using its own MiXCR run on the 5' RACE reads, TCRdb lists one record per CDR3 protein. The sample holds 3,000 to 4,500 distinct CDR3 sequences, nearly 5% seen once. The sequences come from lung tumor tissue, collected at surgery. These receptors all come from a female donor with early-stage non-small cell lung cancer.

This clonotype is medium-sized within its sample. The genes are TRBV12-3 or TRBV12-4 and TRBJ1-2, with 7 bases identical to TRBD1. J gave up 5 bases and V 5 bases, and 5 bases lay outside the gene matches. CDR3 length equals 13 residues. The CDR3 DNA reads TGTGCCAGCAGTCCGGGGACAGTTTATGGCTACACCTTC. Its protein is CASSPGTVYGYTF.

Judged by abundance, this clonotype is medium-sized. The V and J genes are TRBV4-2 and TRBJ1-6, with TRBD1 matching over 8 bases. Trimming removed 4 bases from V and 7 bases from J; junction bases left unmatched: 3. Germline CDR1 and CDR2: LGHNA and YNFKEQ. This CDR3 spans 14 amino acids. The CDR3, as DNA: TGTGCCAGCAGCCTAAACAGGGGGAATTCACCCCTCCACTTT. The encoded protein is CASSLNRGNSPLHF.

The J gene is TRBJ2-1, the V gene TRBV27, with 9 bases that match TRBD2. CDR1 and CDR2 from the germline V gene are MNHEY and SMNVEV (reference sequence). The CDR3 runs to 16 residues. The V and J ends lost 6 bases and 3 bases, in that order; junction bases with no gene match: 9. The CDR3 is CASRKRAGGHYNEQFF. The CDR3, as DNA: TGTGCCAGCAGAAAACGAGCGGGGGGACACTACAATGAGCAGTTCTTC.

This clonotype came up many times. The chain combines TRBV12-3 or TRBV12-4 with TRBJ1-1; 8 positions match TRBD1. The length of the CDR3 is 15 residues. V lost 3 bases, J lost 1 base, and 4 bases stayed unmatched. The CDR3 sequence is CASSFSGTGNTEAFF. The CDR3 DNA reads as TGTGCCAGCAGTTTCTCCGGGACAGGGAACACTGAAGCTTTCTTT.

The sample holds many counts of this clonotype. V gene TRBV29-1 combines with J gene TRBJ2-1; 10 bases match TRBD1. V lost 6 bases, J lost 6 bases, and 8 bases stayed unmatched. Looked up from germline, CDR1 is SQVTM and CDR2 is ANQGSEA. The length of the CDR3 is 14 residues. As DNA, the CDR3 is TGCAGCGTGCGCGGGACAGGGGTTTTCAATGAGCAGTTCTTC. Amino acid sequence: CSVRGTGVFNEQFF.

This clonotype rates as medium-sized. The V call is TRBV12-3 or TRBV12-4, the J call TRBJ1-5, with TRBD1 matching over 8 bases. Trimming at V came to 5 bases and at J to 11 bases, leaving 14 bases not matched to a gene. The length of the CDR3 is 15 residues. CDR3 loop: CASSPGTGTRVTQHF. The CDR3 DNA follows: TGTGCCAGCAGTCCCGGGACAGGCACGCGGGTTACCCAGCATTTT.

Relative to its sample, this clonotype is medium-sized. The V call is TRBV5-6, the J call TRBJ1-1; 7 bases are shared with TRBD1. The CDR3 is made up of 16 amino acids. J gave up 0 bases and V 0 bases, and 5 bases lay outside the gene matches. Per germline, CDR1 SGHDT and CDR2 YYEEEE. Here the CDR3 DNA reads TGTGCCAGCAGCTTGGGGACAGGAAGTATGAACACTGAAGCTTTCTTT. It codes for CASSLGTGSMNTEAFF.

This clonotype counts as medium-sized. V usage is TRBV19 and J usage is TRBJ2-1, with D possibly being TRBD1 (6 bases). Deletions cut 5 bases from V and 9 bases from J, with 14 bases between. Germline CDR1 reads LNHDA; CDR2 reads SQIVND (reference sequence). The CDR3 spans 13 residues. In nucleotides, the CDR3 is TGTGCCAGTAGTTTGGGGCGCAGGGGTGAGCAGTTCTTC. Protein sequence: CASSLGRRGEQFF.

This clonotype is large within its sample. The chain employs TRBV20-1 and TRBJ1-4; D gene unclear. The CDR3 consists of 14 residues. The ends were cut back, 2 bases at V and 4 bases at J, with 11 bases in the middle. Germline CDR1 DFQATT, CDR2 SNEGSKA (reference sequence). Here the CDR3 reads CSARHPSDNEKLFF. The CDR3, as DNA: TGCAGTGCTAGACACCCCAGTGATAATGAAAAACTGTTTTTT.

This clonotype was counted ten times or more. V gene TRBV11-2 combines with J gene TRBJ2-2, with 7 bases that match TRBD2. Trimming cost V 7 bases and J 6 bases; bases outside gene matches: 11. CDR1 is SGHAT and CDR2 is FQNNGV in the germline V gene. The CDR3 consists of 15 residues. CDR3 sequence: CASTLGLHDSGELFF. CDR3 nucleotide sequence: TGTGCCAGCACCCTGGGACTACACGATTCCGGGGAGCTGTTTTTT.

This clonotype has ten or more counts. The chain links TRBV13 to TRBJ2-5; 13 bases align to TRBD2. Germline CDR1 reads PRHDT; CDR2 reads FYEKMQ (reference sequence). V was pared by 5 bases and J by 4 bases, with 7 bases of the junction left unmatched. The CDR3 spans 16 residues. The chain's CDR3 is CASSLGTSGAGETQYF. In DNA form, the CDR3 reads TGTGCCAGCAGCCTCGGGACTAGCGGGGCGGGAGAGACCCAGTACTTC.

This clonotype has a count of ten or more. The chain combines TRBV12-3 or TRBV12-4 with TRBJ2-3, with TRBD2 matching 7 bases. The CDR3 has 16 residues. V lost 3 bases, J lost 5 bases, and 11 bases stayed unmatched. The CDR3 DNA reads TGTGCCAGCAGTTTTGGTAGCGGGCCGAGGGGAGATACGCAGTATTTT. It codes for CASSFGSGPRGDTQYF.